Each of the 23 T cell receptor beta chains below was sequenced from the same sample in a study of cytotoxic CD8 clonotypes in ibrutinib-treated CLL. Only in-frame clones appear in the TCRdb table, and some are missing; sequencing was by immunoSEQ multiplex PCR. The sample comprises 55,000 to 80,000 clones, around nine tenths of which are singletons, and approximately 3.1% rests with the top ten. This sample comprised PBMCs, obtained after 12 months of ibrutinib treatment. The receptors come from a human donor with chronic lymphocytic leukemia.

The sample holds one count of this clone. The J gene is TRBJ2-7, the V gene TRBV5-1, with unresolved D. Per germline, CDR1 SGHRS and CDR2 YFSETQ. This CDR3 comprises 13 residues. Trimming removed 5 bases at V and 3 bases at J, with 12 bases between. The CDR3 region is CASRLSKIYEQYF. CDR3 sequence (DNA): TGCGCCAGCAGGCTCTCGAAAATCTACGAGCAGTACTTC.

The CDR3 here is CASTPGQSTDTQYF. CDR3 DNA sequence: TGCGCCAGCACCCCGGGACAGAGCACAGATACGCAGTATTTT. The chain recombines TRBV5-1 with TRBJ2-3; 7 bases line up with TRBD1. V was pared by 6 bases and J by 0 bases, with 4 bases of the junction left unmatched. In germline, CDR1 is SGHRS, CDR2 YFSETQ. This CDR3 region has 14 residues.

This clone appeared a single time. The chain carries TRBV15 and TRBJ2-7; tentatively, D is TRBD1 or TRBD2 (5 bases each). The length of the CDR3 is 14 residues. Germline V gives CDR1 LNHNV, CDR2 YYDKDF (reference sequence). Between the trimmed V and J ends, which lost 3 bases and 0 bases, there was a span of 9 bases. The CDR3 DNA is TGTGCCACCAGCAGCGGGACGGACTCCTACGAGCAGTACTTC. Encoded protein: CATSSGTDSYEQYF.

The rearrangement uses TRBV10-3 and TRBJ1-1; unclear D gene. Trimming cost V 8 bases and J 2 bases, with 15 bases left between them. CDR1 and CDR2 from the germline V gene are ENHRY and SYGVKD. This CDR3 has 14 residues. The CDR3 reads CAIREQGINTEAFF. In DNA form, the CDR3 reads TGTGCCATCCGCGAACAAGGGATCAACACTGAAGCTTTCTTT.

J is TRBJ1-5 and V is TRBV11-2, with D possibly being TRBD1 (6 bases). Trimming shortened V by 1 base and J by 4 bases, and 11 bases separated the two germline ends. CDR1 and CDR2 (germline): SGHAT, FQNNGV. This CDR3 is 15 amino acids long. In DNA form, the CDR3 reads TGTGCCAGCAGCTTAGGGGGGCAGTCTAATCAGCCCCAGCATTTT. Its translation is CASSLGGQSNQPQHF. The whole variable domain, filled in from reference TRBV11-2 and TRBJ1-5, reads EAGVAQSPRYKIIEKRQSVAFWCNPISGHATLYWYQQILGQGPKLLIQFQNNGVVDDSQLPKDRFSAERLKGVDSTLKIQPAKLEDSAVYLCASSLGGQSNQPQHFGDGTRLSIL.

The CDR3 DNA sequence: TGTGCCAGCTCACCACCCCAAGGTGGGACTGAAGCTTTCTTT. Residues: CASSPPQGGTEAFF. This chain connects TRBV18 to TRBJ1-1; D is ambiguous. Germline V gene sequence: CDR1 KGHSH, CDR2 LQKENI. This CDR3 spans 14 amino acids. V lost 0 bases and J lost 5, with 10 bases in between.

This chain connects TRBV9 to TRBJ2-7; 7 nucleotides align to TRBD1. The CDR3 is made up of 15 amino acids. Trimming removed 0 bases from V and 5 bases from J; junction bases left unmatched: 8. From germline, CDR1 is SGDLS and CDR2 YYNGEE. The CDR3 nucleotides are TGTGCCAGCAGCGTAGGCGTGACAGGGTTACACGAGCAGTACTTC. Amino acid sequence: CASSVGVTGLHEQYF.

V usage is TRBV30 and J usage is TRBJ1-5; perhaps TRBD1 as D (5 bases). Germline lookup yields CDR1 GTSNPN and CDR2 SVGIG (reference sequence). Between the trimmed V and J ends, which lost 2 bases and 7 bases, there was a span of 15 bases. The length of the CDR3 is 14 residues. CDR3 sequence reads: CAWSIMRGTQPQHF. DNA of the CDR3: TGTGCCTGGAGTATCATGAGGGGTACCCAGCCCCAGCATTTT.

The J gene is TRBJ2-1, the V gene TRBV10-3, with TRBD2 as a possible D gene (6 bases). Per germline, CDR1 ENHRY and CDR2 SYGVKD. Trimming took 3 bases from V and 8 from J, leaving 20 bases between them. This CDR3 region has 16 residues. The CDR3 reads CAISDPGLGRDYEQFF. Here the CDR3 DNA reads TGTGCCATCAGTGATCCCGGTCTCGGCAGGGACTATGAGCAGTTCTTC.

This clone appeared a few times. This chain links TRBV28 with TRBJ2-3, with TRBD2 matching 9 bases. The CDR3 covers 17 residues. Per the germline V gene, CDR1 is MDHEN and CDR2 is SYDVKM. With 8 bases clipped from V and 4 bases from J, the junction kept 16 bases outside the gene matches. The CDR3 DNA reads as TGTGCCAGCGCCGGACGGGCGGGAGGCGGGGGGGCAGATACGCAGTATTTT. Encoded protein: CASAGRAGGGGADTQYF.

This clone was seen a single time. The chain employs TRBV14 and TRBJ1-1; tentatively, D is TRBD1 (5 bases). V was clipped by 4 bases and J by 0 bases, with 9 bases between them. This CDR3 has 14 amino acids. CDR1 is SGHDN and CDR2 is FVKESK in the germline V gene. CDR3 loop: CASSRAGMNTEAFF. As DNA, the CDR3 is TGTGCCAGCAGCCGGGCAGGGATGAACACTGAAGCTTTCTTT.

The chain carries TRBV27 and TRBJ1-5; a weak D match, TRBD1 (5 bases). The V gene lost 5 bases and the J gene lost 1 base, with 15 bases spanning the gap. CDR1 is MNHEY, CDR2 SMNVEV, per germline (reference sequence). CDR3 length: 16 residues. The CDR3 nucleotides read TGTGCCAGCAGTCGCGGGGCAGAACGAAGCAATCAGCCCCAGCATTTT. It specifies CASSRGAERSNQPQHF.

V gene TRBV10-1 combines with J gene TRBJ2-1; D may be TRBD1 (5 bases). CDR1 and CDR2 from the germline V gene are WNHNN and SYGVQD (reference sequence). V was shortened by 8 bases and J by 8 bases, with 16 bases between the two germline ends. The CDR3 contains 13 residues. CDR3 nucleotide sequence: TGCGCCAGCGCACCCCAGGGTTACGATGAGCAGTTCTTC. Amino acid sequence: CASAPQGYDEQFF.

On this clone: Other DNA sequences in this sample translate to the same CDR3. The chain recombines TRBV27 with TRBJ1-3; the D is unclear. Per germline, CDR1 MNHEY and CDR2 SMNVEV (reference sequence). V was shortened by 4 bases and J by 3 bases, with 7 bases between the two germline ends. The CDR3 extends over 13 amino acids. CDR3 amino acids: CASSSNSGNTIYF. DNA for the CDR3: TGTGCCAGCAGTTCTAATAGTGGAAACACCATATATTTT.

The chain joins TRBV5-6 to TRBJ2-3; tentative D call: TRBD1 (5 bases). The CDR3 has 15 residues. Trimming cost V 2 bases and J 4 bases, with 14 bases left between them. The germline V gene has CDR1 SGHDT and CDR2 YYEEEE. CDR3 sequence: CASSFRRVPPDTQYF. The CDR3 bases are TGTGCCAGCAGCTTCCGCAGGGTCCCCCCAGATACGCAGTATTTT. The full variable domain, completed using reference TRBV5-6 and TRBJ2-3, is DAGVTQSPTHLIKTRGQQVTLRCSPKSGHDTVSWYQQALGQGPQFIFQYYEEEERQRGNFPDRFSGHQFPNYSSELNVNALLLGDSALYLCASSFRRVPPDTQYFGPGTRLTVL.

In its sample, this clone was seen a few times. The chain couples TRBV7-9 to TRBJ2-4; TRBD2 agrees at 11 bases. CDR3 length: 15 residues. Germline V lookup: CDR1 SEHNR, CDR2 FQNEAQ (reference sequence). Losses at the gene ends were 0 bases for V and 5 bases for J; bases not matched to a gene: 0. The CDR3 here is CASSLASGRENIQYF. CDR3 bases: TGTGCCAGCAGCTTAGCTAGCGGGAGGGAAAACATTCAGTACTTC.

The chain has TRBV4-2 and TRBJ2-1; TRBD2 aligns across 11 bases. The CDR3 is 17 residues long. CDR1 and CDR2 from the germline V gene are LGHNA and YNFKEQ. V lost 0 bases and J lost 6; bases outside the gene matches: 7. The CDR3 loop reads CASSQDLRLAGPNEQFF. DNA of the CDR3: TGTGCCAGCAGCCAAGATCTTCGACTAGCGGGACCCAATGAGCAGTTCTTC.

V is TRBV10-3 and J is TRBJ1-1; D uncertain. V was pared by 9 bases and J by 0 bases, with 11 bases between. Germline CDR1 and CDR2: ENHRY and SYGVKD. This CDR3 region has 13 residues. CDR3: CAMRGTLNTEAFF. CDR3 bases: TGTGCCATGCGGGGTACTTTGAACACTGAAGCTTTCTTT.

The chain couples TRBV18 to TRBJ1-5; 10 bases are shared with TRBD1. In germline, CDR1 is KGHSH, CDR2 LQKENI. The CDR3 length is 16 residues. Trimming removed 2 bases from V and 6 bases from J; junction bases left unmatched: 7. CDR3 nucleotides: TGTGCCAGCTCACCAGGGAGACAGGGGGCTAGTCAGCCCCAGCATTTT. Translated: CASSPGRQGASQPQHF.

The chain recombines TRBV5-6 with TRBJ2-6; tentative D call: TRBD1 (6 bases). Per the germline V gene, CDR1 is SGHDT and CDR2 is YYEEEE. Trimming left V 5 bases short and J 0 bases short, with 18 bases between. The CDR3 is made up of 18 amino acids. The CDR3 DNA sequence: TGTGCCAGCAGTCCGCAAGCCCACAGGGTCTCTGGGGCCAACGTCCTGACTTTC. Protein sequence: CASSPQAHRVSGANVLTF.

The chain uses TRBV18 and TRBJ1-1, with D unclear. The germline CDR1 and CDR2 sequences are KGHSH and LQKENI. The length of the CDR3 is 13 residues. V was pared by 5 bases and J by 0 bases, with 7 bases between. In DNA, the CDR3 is TGTGCCAGCTCAGATGGTTTGAACACTGAAGCTTTCTTT. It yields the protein CASSDGLNTEAFF.

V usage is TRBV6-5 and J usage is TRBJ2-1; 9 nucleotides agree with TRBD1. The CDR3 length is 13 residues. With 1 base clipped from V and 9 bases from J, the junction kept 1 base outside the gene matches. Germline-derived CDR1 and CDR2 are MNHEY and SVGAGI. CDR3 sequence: CASSYYRGLEQFF. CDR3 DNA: TGTGCCAGCAGTTACTACAGGGGGCTTGAGCAGTTCTTC.

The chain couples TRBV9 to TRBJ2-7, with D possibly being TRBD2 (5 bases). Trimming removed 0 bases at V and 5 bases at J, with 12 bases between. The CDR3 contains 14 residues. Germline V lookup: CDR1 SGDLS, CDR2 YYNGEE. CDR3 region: CASSVGGSNHEQYF. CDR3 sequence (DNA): TGTGCCAGCAGCGTAGGAGGGAGCAACCACGAGCAGTACTTC. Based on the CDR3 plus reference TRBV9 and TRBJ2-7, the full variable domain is DSGVTQTPKHLITATGQRVTLRCSPRSGDLSVYWYQQSLDQGLQFLIQYYNGEERAKGNILERFSAQQFPDLHSELNLSSLELGDSALYFCASSVGGSNHEQYFGPGTRLTVT.